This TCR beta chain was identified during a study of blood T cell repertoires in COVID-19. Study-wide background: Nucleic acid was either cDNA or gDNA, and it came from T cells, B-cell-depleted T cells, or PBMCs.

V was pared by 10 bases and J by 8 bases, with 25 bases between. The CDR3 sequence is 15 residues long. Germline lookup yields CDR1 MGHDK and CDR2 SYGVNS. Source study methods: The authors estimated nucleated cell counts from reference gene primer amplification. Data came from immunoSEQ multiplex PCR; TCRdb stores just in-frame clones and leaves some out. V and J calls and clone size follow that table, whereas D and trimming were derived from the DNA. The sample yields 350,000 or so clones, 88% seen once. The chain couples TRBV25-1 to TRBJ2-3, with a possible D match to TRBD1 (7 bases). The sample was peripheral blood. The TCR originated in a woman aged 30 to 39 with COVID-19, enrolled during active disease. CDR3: CATSRDSRTGVTQYF. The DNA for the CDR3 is TGTGCCACCTCCAGGGACAGCCGTACGGGGGTTACGCAGTATTTT.